Listed below are T cell receptor beta chains from one sample, sequenced in a study of T-cell memory formation after mild COVID-19. From the 5' RACE reads, TCRdb called clonotypes with MiXCR, one entry per CDR3 protein. The table records 190,000 or so distinct CDR3 sequences, around 30% of them present only once. Sequencing was carried out using PBMCs or a T cell subset sorted from them (not recorded which). The receptor source for this set is an adult woman who had mild COVID-19 (a few samples of this study predate the infection). Cell type and time point are not known. Each CDR3 is given with its conserved first and last residue. D genes are given only for firm matches. Only some rows state a clone size, as once, few, many or a class for expanded clones.

D: .
size: .
V: TRBV30
J: TRBJ1-2
DNA: TGTGCCTGGAGAGTCGAGGGGCGAAGTGGCTACACCTTC
CDR3: CAWRVEGRSGYTF

D: .
size: .
V: TRBV5-1
J: TRBJ2-1
DNA: TGCGCCAGCAGCTATGGAGGGGGGAATGAGCAGTTCTTC
CDR3: CASSYGGGNEQFF

D: TRBD1
size: .
V: TRBV4-1
J: TRBJ1-2
DNA: TGCGCCAGCAGCCAAGATCCGGGACAGGGATCAAACTATGGCTACACCTTC
CDR3: CASSQDPGQGSNYGYTF

D: .
size: .
V: TRBV11-2
J: TRBJ1-5
DNA: TGTGCCAGCAGCTCCGAGACTGGGATGAATCAGCCCCAGCATTTT
CDR3: CASSSETGMNQPQHF

D: TRBD1
size: .
V: TRBV9
J: TRBJ1-2
DNA: TGTGCCAGCAGCGACGGGACAGGGTATGGCTACACCTTC
CDR3: CASSDGTGYGYTF

D: .
size: .
V: TRBV4-2
J: TRBJ2-7
DNA: TGTGCCAGCAGCCAAGATCCCGGGACACAATCCTACGAGCAGTACTTC
CDR3: CASSQDPGTQSYEQYF

D: TRBD1
size: .
V: TRBV20-1
J: TRBJ1-1
DNA: TGCAGTGCTCCCCCTCCGGGACAGGGGGCTACTTTCTTT
CDR3: CSAPPPGQGATFF

D: .
size: .
V: TRBV3-1
J: TRBJ2-1
DNA: TGTGCCAGCAGCCAAGTAATTGCTTTCGATGAGCAGTTCTTC
CDR3: CASSQVIAFDEQFF

D: TRBD2
size: .
V: TRBV6-5
J: TRBJ2-1
DNA: TGTGCCAGCAGCCCAAGGGTGGCTAGCGGGAGTAGGGGTGGTGAGCAGTTCTTC
CDR3: CASSPRVASGSRGGEQFF

D: TRBD1
size: .
V: TRBV5-1
J: TRBJ2-6
DNA: TGCGCCAGCAGCGGGACAGGGAACTCTGGGGCCAACGTCCTGACTTTC
CDR3: CASSGTGNSGANVLTF

D: TRBD2
size: .
V: TRBV11-2
J: TRBJ2-7
DNA: TGTGCCAGCAGCTTAAGGACTAGCGGCGAGCAGTACTTC
CDR3: CASSLRTSGEQYF

D: .
size: few
V: TRBV5-6
J: TRBJ2-2
DNA: TGTGCCAGCAGCTTGTTTTTTGGGGCGACGAACACCGGGGAGCTGTTTTTT
CDR3: CASSLFFGATNTGELFF

D: .
size: .
V: TRBV2
J: TRBJ1-2
DNA: TGTGCCAGCAGTGAGGAGATGACAGCTGCCCTCACCTTC
CDR3: CASSEEMTAALTF

D: TRBD2
size: .
V: TRBV5-1
J: TRBJ2-3
DNA: TGCGCCAGCAGCTTGACACTAGCGGTTACAGATACGCAGTATTTT
CDR3: CASSLTLAVTDTQYF

D: TRBD1
size: .
V: TRBV7-8
J: TRBJ2-7
DNA: TGTGCCAGCAGCTTACGGGACAGGGGTTTTGACGAGCAGTACTTC
CDR3: CASSLRDRGFDEQYF

D: TRBD2
size: few
V: TRBV12-3/TRBV12-4
J: TRBJ2-1
DNA: TGTGCCAGCAGGCCTAGCGGGGGGTTTATGAATGAGCAGTTCTTC
CDR3: CASRPSGGFMNEQFF

D: TRBD2
size: .
V: TRBV7-3
J: TRBJ2-1
DNA: TGTGCCAGCAGCTTAATCGGGAGGTCCAATGAGCAGTTCTTC
CDR3: CASSLIGRSNEQFF

D: .
size: .
V: TRBV7-2
J: TRBJ1-2
DNA: TGTGCCAGCAGCTTAGATTGGATTTACGGCTACACCTTC
CDR3: CASSLDWIYGYTF

D: TRBD2
size: .
V: TRBV6-5
J: TRBJ2-1
DNA: TGTGCCAGCACTTACGGACTAGCGGGAAGGAATGAGCAGTTCTTC
CDR3: CASTYGLAGRNEQFF

D: TRBD1
size: .
V: TRBV12-3/TRBV12-4
J: TRBJ2-1
DNA: TGTGCCAGCAGTTTGGCCACAGGGGTCTCCTACAATGAGCAGTTCTTC
CDR3: CASSLATGVSYNEQFF

D: .
size: .
V: TRBV18
J: TRBJ2-7
DNA: TGTGCCAGCTCACCAAACCAGGGGCACGAGCAGTACTTC
CDR3: CASSPNQGHEQYF

D: TRBD2
size: .
V: TRBV5-1
J: TRBJ2-1
DNA: TGCGCCAGCAGCAGAATAGCGGGAAGCTCCTACAATGAGCAGTTCTTC
CDR3: CASSRIAGSSYNEQFF

D: TRBD1
size: .
V: TRBV6-1
J: TRBJ2-5
DNA: TGTGCCAGCAGACCGACAGGGAGCCAAGAGACCCAGTACTTC
CDR3: CASRPTGSQETQYF

D: TRBD1
size: few
V: TRBV4-1
J: TRBJ2-7
DNA: TGCGCCAGCAGCCAGGGGACAGGGGGCCGCTCCTACGAGCAGTACTTC
CDR3: CASSQGTGGRSYEQYF

D: .
size: few
V: TRBV24-1
J: TRBJ2-3
DNA: TGTGCCACCAGTGACCCCGGGCCCGCAAACTCAGATACGCAGTATTTT
CDR3: CATSDPGPANSDTQYF

D: .
size: .
V: TRBV7-8
J: TRBJ2-1
DNA: TGTGCCAGCAGCTTAACCCGAGGCAATGAGCAGTTCTTC
CDR3: CASSLTRGNEQFF

D: .
size: few
V: TRBV15
J: TRBJ2-1
DNA: TGTGCCACCAGCAGAGATCGGGCACGCAATGAGCAGTTCTTC
CDR3: CATSRDRARNEQFF

D: .
size: few
V: TRBV3-1
J: TRBJ2-4
DNA: TGTGCCAGCAGCCAAGGGGCGGGCGCTGCCAAAAACATTCAGTACTTC
CDR3: CASSQGAGAAKNIQYF

D: TRBD1
size: .
V: TRBV12-3/TRBV12-4
J: TRBJ1-2
DNA: TGTGCCAGCGGACAGGGGCTTGGCTACACCTTC
CDR3: CASGQGLGYTF

D: .
size: .
V: TRBV5-1
J: TRBJ1-2
DNA: TGCGCCAGCAGCTTAAGTCCAAACTATGGCTACACCTTC
CDR3: CASSLSPNYGYTF

D: .
size: few
V: TRBV7-2
J: TRBJ2-1
DNA: TGTGCCAGCAGCGAACGACGGGACTGGAATGAGCAGTTCTTC
CDR3: CASSERRDWNEQFF

D: TRBD1
size: .
V: TRBV23-1
J: TRBJ1-6
DNA: TGCGCCAGCAGCCCAGAAGACAGGGGAAATTCACCCCTCCACTTT
CDR3: CASSPEDRGNSPLHF

D: .
size: .
V: TRBV7-6
J: TRBJ1-1
DNA: TGTGCCAGCAGCCCCGAGACAAACGCCTTGAACACTGAAGCTTTCTTT
CDR3: CASSPETNALNTEAFF

D: .
size: few
V: TRBV7-2
J: TRBJ2-1
DNA: TGTGCCAGCAGCTACGACAGCGGGTCTCCGGAGTTCTTC
CDR3: CASSYDSGSPEFF

D: TRBD2
size: .
V: TRBV6-2/TRBV6-3
J: TRBJ2-1
DNA: TGTGCCAGCAGACGCCTAGCGGGACCGATCTACAATGAGCAGTTCTTC
CDR3: CASRRLAGPIYNEQFF

D: TRBD1
size: few
V: TRBV12-3/TRBV12-4
J: TRBJ2-5
DNA: TGTGCCAGCAGACCCCGGACAGGGGAAGAGACCCAGTACTTC
CDR3: CASRPRTGEETQYF

D: .
size: .
V: TRBV30
J: TRBJ2-2
DNA: TGTGCCTGGAGTTTCGTGAGCGTGGAAAGGCTGCACACCGGGGAGCTGTTTTTT
CDR3: CAWSFVSVERLHTGELFF

D: TRBD1
size: .
V: TRBV29-1
J: TRBJ2-1
DNA: TGCAGCGTTCCCCGGGACAGCTCCTACAATGAGCAGTTCTTC
CDR3: CSVPRDSSYNEQFF

D: .
size: .
V: TRBV12-3/TRBV12-4
J: TRBJ2-3
DNA: TGTGCCAGCAGGGGTAGCTACACAACAGATACGCAGTATTTT
CDR3: CASRGSYTTDTQYF

D: TRBD1
size: .
V: TRBV9
J: TRBJ2-1
DNA: TGTGCCAGCAGCGTACTGGGACAGGGAGATTGGAATGAGCAGTTCTTC
CDR3: CASSVLGQGDWNEQFF